These 13 T cell receptor beta chains came from one sample sequenced in a study of cytotoxic CD8 clonotypes in ibrutinib-treated CLL. Method: immunoSEQ multiplex PCR; TCRdb's copy keeps in-frame clones and lacks some. The repertoire has 250,000 to 350,000 clones, less than 85% of them found once; the top ten carry roughly 5%. The specimen comprised PBMCs, sampled at disease progression, from a patient treated with ibrutinib. Receptors were obtained from a human donor with chronic lymphocytic leukemia.

J is TRBJ2-7 and V is TRBV28; TRBD1 might be the D (5 bases). Trimming shortened V by 1 base and J by 4 bases, and 8 bases separated the two germline ends. Per germline, CDR1 MDHEN and CDR2 SYDVKM. This CDR3 spans 13 amino acids. CDR3 protein: CASSLSQGYEQYF. The CDR3, as DNA: TGTGCCAGCAGTTTATCTCAGGGTTACGAGCAGTACTTC. Complete variable domain (other parts from reference TRBV28 and TRBJ2-7): DVKVTQSSRYLVKRTGEKVFLECVQDMDHENMFWYRQDPGLGLRLIYFSYDVKMKEKGDIPEGYSVSREKKERFSLILESASTNQTSMYLCASSLSQGYEQYFGPGTRLTVT.

This clone has just a few counts. The V and J genes are TRBV10-3 and TRBJ2-7, with D tentatively TRBD2 (6 bases). Per the germline V gene, CDR1 is ENHRY and CDR2 is SYGVKD. The V end was cut by 6 bases, the J end by 6 bases, with 18 bases between. The CDR3 is 14 residues long. The CDR3 is CAIRRRRDEIEQYF. DNA of the CDR3: TGTGCCATCAGGAGACGGAGGGATGAGATCGAGCAGTACTTC.

The chain is built from TRBV7-6 and TRBJ2-5, with 14 bases fitting TRBD2. The junction had 5 bases not matched to a gene; V was cut back by 1 base and J by 1 base. The CDR3 is made up of 18 amino acids. Germline lookup yields CDR1 SGHVS and CDR2 FNYEAQ. The CDR3 DNA reads as TGTGCCAGCAGCTTAGGGACTAGCGGGGGGCACGTCCAAGAGACCCAGTACTTC. Its protein product is CASSLGTSGGHVQETQYF.

This chain connects TRBV12-5 to TRBJ2-1; D gene ambiguous. Germline V gene data show CDR1 as LGHNT and CDR2 as FRNRAP. The CDR3 has 10 residues. V lost 4 bases and J 9 bases, leaving 4 bases between the germline ends. Here the CDR3 DNA reads TGTGCTAGTGGTTCTGTTGAGCAGTTCTTC. It is translated as CASGSVEQFF.

This rearrangement joins TRBV14 to TRBJ2-2, with D tentatively TRBD2 (5 bases). This CDR3 has 15 amino acids. The V gene lost 5 bases and the J gene lost 1 base, with 11 bases spanning the gap. Germline CDR1 reads SGHDN; CDR2 reads FVKESK. The CDR3 sequence is CASSKRGGNTGELFF. CDR3 nucleotides: TGTGCCAGCAGCAAACGTGGAGGGAACACCGGGGAGCTGTTTTTT.

The chain has TRBV28 and TRBJ2-5; TRBD2 is a possible D gene (5 bases). Trimming pared 5 bases from V and 7 bases from J, leaving 29 bases between. The CDR3 runs to 18 residues. CDR1 MDHEN and CDR2 SYDVKM come from the germline V gene. CDR3 sequence: CASSVYPLGEYPLRTQYF. The CDR3, as DNA: TGTGCCAGCAGTGTTTACCCCCTCGGGGAGTACCCGTTGCGGACCCAGTACTTC. Together with reference TRBV28 and TRBJ2-5, the CDR3 gives the full variable domain: DVKVTQSSRYLVKRTGEKVFLECVQDMDHENMFWYRQDPGLGLRLIYFSYDVKMKEKGDIPEGYSVSREKKERFSLILESASTNQTSMYLCASSVYPLGEYPLRTQYFGPGTRLLVL.

The genes are TRBV9 and TRBJ2-7; D not resolved. The CDR3 is made up of 14 amino acids. Trimming pared 0 bases from V and 1 base from J, leaving 8 bases between. Germline V gene lookup returns CDR1 SGDLS and CDR2 YYNGEE. CDR3 nucleotides: TGTGCCAGCAGCGTAGCGCACAGTTCCTACGAGCAGTACTTC. It yields the protein CASSVAHSSYEQYF.

This clone appeared a few times. The CDR3 sequence is CASSPAGAGANYGYTF. In nucleotides, the CDR3 is TGCGCCAGCAGCCCGGCTGGAGCGGGGGCTAACTATGGCTACACCTTC. The V call is TRBV4-1, the J call TRBJ1-2; tentatively, D is TRBD1 (5 bases). Germline V lookup: CDR1 MGHRA, CDR2 YSYEKL. This CDR3 comprises 16 residues. The ends were cut back, 4 bases at V and 0 bases at J, with 15 bases in the middle.

This clone has only one observation. The J gene is TRBJ2-1, the V gene TRBV29-1, with TRBD1 as a possible D gene (6 bases). From germline, CDR1 is SQVTM and CDR2 ANQGSEA. CDR3 length: 15 amino acids. Trimming stripped 0 bases from V and 0 bases from J, with 9 bases between. In DNA, the CDR3 is TGCAGCGTTGAAGAAGGGGGTGGCTCCTACAATGAGCAGTTCTTC. Its protein is CSVEEGGGSYNEQFF.

CDR3 sequence: CASSFSTDTQYF. The CDR3 DNA follows: TGTGCCAGCAGCTTTAGCACAGATACGCAGTATTTT. V and J are TRBV7-9 and TRBJ2-3; D is unclear. V lost 3 bases to trimming and J lost 0 bases, with 1 base between them. The germline CDR1 and CDR2 sequences are SEHNR and FQNEAQ (reference sequence). This CDR3 region has 12 residues.

This clone was seen just once. The chain uses TRBV29-1 and TRBJ2-3, with TRBD2 as a possible D gene (6 bases). The germline V and J ends were trimmed by 3 bases and 5 bases, with 9 bases remaining between them. This CDR3 comprises 12 residues. CDR1 and CDR2 from the germline V gene are SQVTM and ANQGSEA. The CDR3 nucleotides read TGCAGCGTTGATGGGGGGATAGATACGCAGTATTTT. Protein product: CSVDGGIDTQYF.

The rearrangement joins TRBV25-1 to TRBJ2-1; D may match TRBD1 or TRBD2 (7 bases each). This CDR3 has 16 residues. V lost 3 bases and J 0 bases, leaving 12 bases between the germline ends. CDR1 is MGHDK and CDR2 is SYGVNS in the germline V gene. The CDR3 DNA reads TGTGCCAGCAGTGATACCAGGGGGGGCTCCTACAATGAGCAGTTCTTC. Residues: CASSDTRGGSYNEQFF.

This rearrangement joins TRBV11-2 to TRBJ2-2; 12 nucleotides align to TRBD2. Trimming took 7 bases from V and 5 from J; bases not matched to a gene: 8. The CDR3 loop spans 16 amino acids. The germline V gene encodes CDR1 SGHAT and CDR2 FQNNGV. CDR3: CASTTTSGSNTGELFF. The DNA for the CDR3 is TGTGCCAGCACCACGACTAGCGGGAGTAATACCGGGGAGCTGTTTTTT.